One TCR beta chain is described in this entry. The data were taken from a study of blood T cell repertoires in COVID-19. TCRdb's copy holds only in-frame clones and misses some; the assay was immunoSEQ multiplex PCR. Among tens of thousands of clones listed, around 88% were seen once. Sequenced sample: peripheral blood. This receptor was taken from a woman in her seventies with active COVID-19.

The CDR3 DNA reads as TGTGCCAGCAGTGAAGATCCAGGTTTAAGAAACACCATATATTTT. This encodes CASSEDPGLRNTIYF. The V call is TRBV6-1, the J call TRBJ1-3; D unresolved. V gave up 1 base and J gave up 5 bases, with 12 bases separating them. The length of the CDR3 is 15 residues. The germline gives CDR1 MNHNS, CDR2 SASEGT.